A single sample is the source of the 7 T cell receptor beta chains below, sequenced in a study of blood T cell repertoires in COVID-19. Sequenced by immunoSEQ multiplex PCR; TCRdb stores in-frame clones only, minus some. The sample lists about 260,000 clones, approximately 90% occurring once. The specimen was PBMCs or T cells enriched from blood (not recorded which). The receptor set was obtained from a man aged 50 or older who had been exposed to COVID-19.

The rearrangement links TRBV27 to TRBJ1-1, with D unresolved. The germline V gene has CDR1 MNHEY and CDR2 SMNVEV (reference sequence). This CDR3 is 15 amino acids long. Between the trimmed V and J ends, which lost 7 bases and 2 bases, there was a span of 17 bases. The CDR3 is CASKRSTRGNTEAFF. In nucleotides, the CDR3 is TGTGCCAGCAAAAGGAGCACAAGAGGCAACACTGAAGCTTTCTTT.

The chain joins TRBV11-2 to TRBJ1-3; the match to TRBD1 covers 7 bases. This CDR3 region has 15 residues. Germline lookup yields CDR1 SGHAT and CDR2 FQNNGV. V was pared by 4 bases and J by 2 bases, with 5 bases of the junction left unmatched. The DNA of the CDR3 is TGTGCCAGCAGCTCCCGGGACAGCCCTGGAAACACCATATATTTT. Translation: CASSSRDSPGNTIYF.

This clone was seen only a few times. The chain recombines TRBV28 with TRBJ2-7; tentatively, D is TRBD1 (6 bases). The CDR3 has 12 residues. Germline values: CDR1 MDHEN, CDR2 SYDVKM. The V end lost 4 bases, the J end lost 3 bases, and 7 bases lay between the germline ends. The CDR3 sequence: CASSYRVYEQYF. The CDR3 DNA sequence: TGTGCCAGCAGTTACAGGGTCTACGAGCAGTACTTC. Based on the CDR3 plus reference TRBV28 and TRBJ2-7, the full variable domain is DVKVTQSSRYLVKRTGEKVFLECVQDMDHENMFWYRQDPGLGLRLIYFSYDVKMKEKGDIPEGYSVSREKKERFSLILESASTNQTSMYLCASSYRVYEQYFGPGTRLTVT.

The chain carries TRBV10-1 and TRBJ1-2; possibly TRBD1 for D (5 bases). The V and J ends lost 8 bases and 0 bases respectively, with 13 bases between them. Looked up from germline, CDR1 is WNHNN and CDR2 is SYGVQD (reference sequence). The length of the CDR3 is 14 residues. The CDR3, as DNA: TGCGCCAGCTCAGCCAGGGAAGCTAACTATGGCTACACCTTC. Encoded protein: CASSAREANYGYTF.

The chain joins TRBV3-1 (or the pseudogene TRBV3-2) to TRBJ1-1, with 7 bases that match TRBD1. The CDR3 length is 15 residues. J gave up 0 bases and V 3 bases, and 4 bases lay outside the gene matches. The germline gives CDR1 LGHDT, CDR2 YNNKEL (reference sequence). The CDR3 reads CASSQTGQVNTEAFF. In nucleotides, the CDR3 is TGTGCCAGCAGCCAGACAGGACAGGTGAACACTGAAGCTTTCTTT.

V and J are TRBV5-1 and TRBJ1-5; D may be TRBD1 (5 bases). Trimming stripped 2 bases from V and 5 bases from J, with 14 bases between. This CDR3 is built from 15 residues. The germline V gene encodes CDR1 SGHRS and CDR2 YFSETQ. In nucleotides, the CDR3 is TGCGCCAGCAGCTTAGGTGACAGCCGTCATCAGCCCCAGCATTTT. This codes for CASSLGDSRHQPQHF. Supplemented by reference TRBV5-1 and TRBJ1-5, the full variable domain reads KAGVTQTPRYLIKTRGQQVTLSCSPISGHRSVSWYQQTPGQGLQFLFEYFSETQRNKGNFPGRFSGRQFSNSRSEMNVSTLELGDSALYLCASSLGDSRHQPQHFGDGTRLSIL.

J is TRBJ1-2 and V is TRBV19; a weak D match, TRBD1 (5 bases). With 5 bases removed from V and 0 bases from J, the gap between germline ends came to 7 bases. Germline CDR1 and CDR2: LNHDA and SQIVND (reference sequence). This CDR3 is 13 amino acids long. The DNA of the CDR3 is TGTGCCAGTAGTGGACACTCTAACTATGGCTACACCTTC. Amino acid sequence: CASSGHSNYGYTF.